A single sample is the source of the 12 T cell receptor beta chains below, sequenced in a study of blood T cell repertoires in COVID-19. Produced via immunoSEQ multiplex PCR; TCRdb's table is partial and in-frame only. This sample carries some 180,000 clones, approximately 88% of them seen once, and the ten largest clones take over 6.5%. Sequencing was done on a sample of peripheral blood. These receptors were obtained from a middle-aged woman with COVID-19, enrolled during active disease.

This chain joins TRBV27 and TRBJ1-6; 8 bases match TRBD1. CDR1 is MNHEY, CDR2 SMNVEV, per germline (reference sequence). The V gene end was trimmed by 7 bases and the J gene end by 7 bases; junction bases not matched to a gene: 12. The CDR3 contains 16 residues. CDR3 bases: TGTGCCAGCAATCCCTATTCCCGACAGGGGAATTCACCCCTCCACTTT. Its protein is CASNPYSRQGNSPLHF.

V usage is TRBV9 and J usage is TRBJ2-7; 14 bases map to TRBD2. Trimming cost V 4 bases and J 0 bases; bases outside gene matches: 9. This CDR3 is 18 amino acids long. Germline V gene sequence: CDR1 SGDLS, CDR2 YYNGEE. CDR3 protein: CASSPGLAGAGLSYEQYF. In DNA, the CDR3 is TGTGCCAGCAGCCCGGGACTAGCGGGAGCTGGGCTCTCCTACGAGCAGTACTTC. The full variable domain, rest sourced from reference TRBV9 and TRBJ2-7, is DSGVTQTPKHLITATGQRVTLRCSPRSGDLSVYWYQQSLDQGLQFLIQYYNGEERAKGNILERFSAQQFPDLHSELNLSSLELGDSALYFCASSPGLAGAGLSYEQYFGPGTRLTVT.

The J gene is TRBJ2-7, the V gene TRBV7-9; D not resolved. V was trimmed by 7 bases and J by 7 bases, leaving 23 bases between them. The CDR3 sequence is 15 residues long. In germline, CDR1 is SEHNR, CDR2 FQNEAQ (reference sequence). The CDR3 sequence: CASTGGASLPGEQYF. CDR3 sequence (DNA): TGTGCCAGCACGGGCGGCGCGAGCCTGCCTGGAGAGCAGTACTTC.

The table lists this clone with a few counts. The rearrangement links TRBV4-2 to TRBJ2-2; 9 bases match TRBD2. This CDR3 spans 16 amino acids. Germline CDR1 LGHNA, CDR2 YNFKEQ. The ends lost 4 bases at V and 6 bases at J; junction bases unmatched: 9. The CDR3 loop reads CASSLLGAGGPGELFF. CDR3 DNA: TGTGCCAGCAGCCTACTAGGGGCGGGAGGGCCCGGGGAGCTGTTTTTT.

The chain has TRBV27 and TRBJ2-7; TRBD2 might be the D (5 bases). V was clipped by 5 bases and J by 5 bases, with 13 bases between them. The CDR3 has 13 residues. Germline values: CDR1 MNHEY, CDR2 SMNVEV (reference sequence). The CDR3 protein is CASSLAGWDEQYF. CDR3 nucleotide sequence: TGTGCCAGCAGTCTCGCGGGTTGGGACGAGCAGTACTTC.

The genes are TRBV6-5 and TRBJ1-1; 7 bases are shared with TRBD1. Germline CDR1 and CDR2: MNHEY and SVGAGI. This CDR3 is built from 12 residues. The CDR3 region has the DNA TGTGTTTCGGGGACAGCGAACACTGAAGCTTTCTTT. Protein: CVSGTANTEAFF.

This rearrangement joins TRBV24-1 to TRBJ1-2, with D uncertain. Germline lookup yields CDR1 KGHDR and CDR2 SFDVKD. The V end lost 2 bases, the J end lost 9 bases, and 15 bases lay between the germline ends. The CDR3 runs 14 residues. Here the CDR3 DNA reads TGTGCCACCAGTGATTGGACGGGGTCTCTCAGCTACACCTTC. Its translation is CATSDWTGSLSYTF.

This clone was picked up one time. The chain employs TRBV5-6 and TRBJ1-2; TRBD1 might be the D (6 bases). Looked up from germline, CDR1 is SGHDT and CDR2 is YYEEEE. The V gene lost 6 bases and the J gene lost 4 bases, with 19 bases spanning the gap. CDR3 length: 15 residues. In nucleotides, the CDR3 is TGTGCCAGCAACCCGAGCCCGGGACAAGGCTATGGCTACACCTTC. Translation gives CASNPSPGQGYGYTF.

V and J are TRBV5-4 and TRBJ1-2; the D gene is possibly TRBD1 (5 bases). V lost 6 bases and J 2 bases, leaving 17 bases between the germline ends. Looked up from germline, CDR1 is SGHNT and CDR2 is YYREEE (reference sequence). There are 15 residues in the CDR3. This CDR3 reads CASTSRRGKNYGYTF. The CDR3 DNA sequence: TGTGCCAGCACCAGTAGAAGGGGAAAGAACTATGGCTACACCTTC.

Relative to its sample, this clone is medium-sized. This chain connects TRBV9 to TRBJ2-7, with TRBD2 as a possible D gene (5 bases). The CDR3 extends over 16 amino acids. The germline V gene has CDR1 SGDLS and CDR2 YYNGEE. V shed 0 bases and J shed 5 bases, with 18 bases lying between them. As DNA, the CDR3 is TGTGCCAGCAGCGTAGCTTCGACTACCGGGTTGAACGAGCAGTACTTC. Protein product: CASSVASTTGLNEQYF.

The genes are TRBV6-2 or TRBV6-3 and TRBJ1-3; a weak D match, TRBD1 (5 bases). The V gene lost 6 bases and the J gene lost 0 bases, with 15 bases spanning the gap. Germline assignment: CDR1 MNHEY and CDR2 SVGEGT. CDR3 size: 16 residues. The DNA for the CDR3 is TGTGCCAGCAGCCCTTCAGGGCCCAGCTCTGGAAACACCATATATTTT. Protein product: CASSPSGPSSGNTIYF.

This clone was counted a single time. The gene calls are TRBV6-5 and TRBJ1-2; TRBD1 matches at 9 bases. CDR3 length: 15 amino acids. J lost 4 bases, V lost 0 bases, and 3 bases had no gene match. Germline values: CDR1 MNHEY, CDR2 SVGAGI. In DNA, the CDR3 is TGTGCCAGCAGTTACTCGACAGGGGGATCCTATGGCTACACCTTC. Translation: CASSYSTGGSYGYTF.